This T cell receptor beta chain was sequenced during a study of shared clonotypes between healthy human individuals. Study-level information: Donors had three CD4 naive, three CD4 memory, two CD8 naive and one CD8 memory plate apiece.

Terminally differentiated effector memory CD45RA+ cells were excluded from the naive CD8 cells, which were CD45RO-negative and positively selected for CCR7. Germline V CDR1 and CDR2: LGHNA, YNFKEQ. The length of the CDR3 is 16 residues. Trimming pared 4 bases from V and 13 bases from J, leaving 28 bases between. Assay used: immunoSEQ multiplex PCR; TCRdb lists only in-frame clones, some missing. In the table there are about 2,100,000 clones, about 92% of which are singletons. The TCR originated in a man between 18 and 29 years old in good health. Some clones in this sample may be carry-over from other donors' samples. The chain recombines TRBV4-2 with TRBJ1-2, with D unclear. Sequencing used naive CD8+ T cells from PBMCs. The CDR3 loop is CASSLTNGPSTSCCTF. DNA for the CDR3: TGTGCCAGCAGCCTGACAAATGGGCCCTCAACGTCATGTTGCACCTTC.